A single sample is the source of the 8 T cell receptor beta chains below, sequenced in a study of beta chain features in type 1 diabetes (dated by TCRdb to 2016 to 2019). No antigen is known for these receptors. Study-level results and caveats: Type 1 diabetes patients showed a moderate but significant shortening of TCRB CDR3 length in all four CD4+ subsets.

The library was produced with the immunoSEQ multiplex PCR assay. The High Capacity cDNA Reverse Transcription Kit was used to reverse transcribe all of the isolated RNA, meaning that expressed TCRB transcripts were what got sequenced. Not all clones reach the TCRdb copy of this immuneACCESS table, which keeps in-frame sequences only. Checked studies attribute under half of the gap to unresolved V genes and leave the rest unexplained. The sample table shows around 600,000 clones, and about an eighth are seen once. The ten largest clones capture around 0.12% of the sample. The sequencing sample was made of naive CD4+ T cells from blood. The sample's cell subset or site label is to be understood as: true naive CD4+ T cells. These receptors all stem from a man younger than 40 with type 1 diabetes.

The CDR3 spells CASSQDLARDRTYNEQFF. The CDR3 region has the DNA TGCGCCAGCAGCCAAGACCTAGCCCGGGACAGGACTTACAATGAGCAGTTCTTC. The J gene is TRBJ2-1, the V gene TRBV4-1, with 8 nucleotides matching TRBD1. Looked up from germline, CDR1 is MGHRA and CDR2 is YSYEKL. The length of the CDR3 is 18 residues. V trimming: 0 bases; J trimming: 4 bases; junction bases outside the gene matches: 11.

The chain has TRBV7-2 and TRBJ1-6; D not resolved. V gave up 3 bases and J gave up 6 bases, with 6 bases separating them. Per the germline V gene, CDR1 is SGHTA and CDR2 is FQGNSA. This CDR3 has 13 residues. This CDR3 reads CASSFQANSPLHF. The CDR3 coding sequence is TGTGCCAGCAGCTTCCAGGCTAATTCACCCCTCCACTTT.

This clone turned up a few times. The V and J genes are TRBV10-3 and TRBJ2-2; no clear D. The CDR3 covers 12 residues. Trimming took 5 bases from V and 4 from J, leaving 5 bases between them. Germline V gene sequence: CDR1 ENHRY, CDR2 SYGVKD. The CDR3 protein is CAISLSTGELFF. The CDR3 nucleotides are TGTGCCATCAGTCTGAGCACCGGGGAGCTGTTTTTT.

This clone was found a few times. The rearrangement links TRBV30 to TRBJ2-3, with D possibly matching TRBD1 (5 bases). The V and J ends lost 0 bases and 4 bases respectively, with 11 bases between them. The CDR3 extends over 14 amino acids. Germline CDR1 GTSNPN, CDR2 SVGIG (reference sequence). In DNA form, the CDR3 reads TGTGCCTGGAGTGTAGGGCAGGGCGCAGATACGCAGTATTTT. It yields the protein CAWSVGQGADTQYF.

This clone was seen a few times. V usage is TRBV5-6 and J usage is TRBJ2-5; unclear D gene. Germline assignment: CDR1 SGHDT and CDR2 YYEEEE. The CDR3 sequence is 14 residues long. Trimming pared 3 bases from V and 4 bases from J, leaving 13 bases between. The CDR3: CASSSQGPGETQYF. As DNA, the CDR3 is TGTGCCAGCAGCTCCCAAGGTCCGGGAGAGACCCAGTACTTC. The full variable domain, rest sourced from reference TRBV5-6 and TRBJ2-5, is DAGVTQSPTHLIKTRGQQVTLRCSPKSGHDTVSWYQQALGQGPQFIFQYYEEEERQRGNFPDRFSGHQFPNYSSELNVNALLLGDSALYLCASSSQGPGETQYFGPGTRLLVL.

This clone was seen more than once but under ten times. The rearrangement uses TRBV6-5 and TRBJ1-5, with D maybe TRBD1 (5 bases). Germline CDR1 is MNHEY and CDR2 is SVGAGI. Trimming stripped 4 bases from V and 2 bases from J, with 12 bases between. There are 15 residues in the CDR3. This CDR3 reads CASSSGGIGNQPQHF. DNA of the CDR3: TGTGCCAGCAGTTCGGGGGGAATCGGCAATCAGCCCCAGCATTTT.

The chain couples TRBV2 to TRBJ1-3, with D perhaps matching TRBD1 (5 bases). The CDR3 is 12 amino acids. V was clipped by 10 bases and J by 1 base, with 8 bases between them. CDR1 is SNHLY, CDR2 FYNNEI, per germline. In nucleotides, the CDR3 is TGTGCCACCAGGGATTCTGGAAACACCATATATTTT. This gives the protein CATRDSGNTIYF.

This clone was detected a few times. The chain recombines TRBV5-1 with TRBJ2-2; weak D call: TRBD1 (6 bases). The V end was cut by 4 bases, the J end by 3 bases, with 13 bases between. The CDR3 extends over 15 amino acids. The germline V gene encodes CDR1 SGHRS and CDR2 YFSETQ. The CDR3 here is CASSPRDTDTGELFF. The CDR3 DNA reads TGCGCCAGCAGCCCCCGGGACACAGACACCGGGGAGCTGTTTTTT. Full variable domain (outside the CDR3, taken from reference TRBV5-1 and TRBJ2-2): KAGVTQTPRYLIKTRGQQVTLSCSPISGHRSVSWYQQTPGQGLQFLFEYFSETQRNKGNFPGRFSGRQFSNSRSEMNVSTLELGDSALYLCASSPRDTDTGELFFGEGSRLTVL.